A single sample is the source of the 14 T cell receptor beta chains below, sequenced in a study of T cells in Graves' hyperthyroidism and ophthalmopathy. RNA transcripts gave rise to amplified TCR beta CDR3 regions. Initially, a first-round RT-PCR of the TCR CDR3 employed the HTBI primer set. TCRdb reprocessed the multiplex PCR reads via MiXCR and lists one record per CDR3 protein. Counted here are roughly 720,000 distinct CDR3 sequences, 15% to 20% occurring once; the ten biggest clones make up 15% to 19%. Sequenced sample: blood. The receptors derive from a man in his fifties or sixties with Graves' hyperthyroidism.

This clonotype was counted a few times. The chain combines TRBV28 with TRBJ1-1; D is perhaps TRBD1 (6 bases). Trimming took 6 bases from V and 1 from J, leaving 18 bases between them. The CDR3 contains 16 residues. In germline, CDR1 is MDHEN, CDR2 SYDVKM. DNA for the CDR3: TGTGCCAGCAGACAATTTCACAGGGAAGGGAACACTGAAGCTTTCTTT. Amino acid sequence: CASRQFHREGNTEAFF.

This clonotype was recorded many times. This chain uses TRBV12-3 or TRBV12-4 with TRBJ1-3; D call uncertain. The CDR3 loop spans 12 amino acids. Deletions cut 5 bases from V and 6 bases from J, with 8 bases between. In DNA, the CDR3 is TGTGCCAGCAGTCTTGAGCTAAACACCATATATTTT. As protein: CASSLELNTIYF.

The DNA for the CDR3 is TGTGCCAGCAGTTACTCGGGGGAACGGGAGCAGTACTTC. Translated, it gives CASSYSGEREQYF. This chain links TRBV6-2 or TRBV6-3 with TRBJ2-7; either TRBD1 or TRBD2 may fit D (5 bases each). Trimming took off 0 bases at V and 7 bases at J, with 10 bases between the two ends. CDR1 and CDR2 (germline): MNHEY, SVGEGT. The CDR3 has 13 residues.

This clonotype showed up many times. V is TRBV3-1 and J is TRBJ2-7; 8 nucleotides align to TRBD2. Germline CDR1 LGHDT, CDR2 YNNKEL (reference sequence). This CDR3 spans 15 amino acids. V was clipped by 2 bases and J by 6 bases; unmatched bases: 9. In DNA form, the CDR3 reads TGTGCCAGCAGCCAATTCTCCGGGAGGGCCTCCGAGCAGTACTTC. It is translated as CASSQFSGRASEQYF.

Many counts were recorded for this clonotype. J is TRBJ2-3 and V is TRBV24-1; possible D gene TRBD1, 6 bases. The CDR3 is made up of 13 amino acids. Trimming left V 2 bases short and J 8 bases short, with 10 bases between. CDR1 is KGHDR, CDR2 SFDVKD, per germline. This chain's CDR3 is CATSDSGAGTQYF. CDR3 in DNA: TGTGCCACCAGTGATTCAGGGGCCGGTACGCAGTATTTT.

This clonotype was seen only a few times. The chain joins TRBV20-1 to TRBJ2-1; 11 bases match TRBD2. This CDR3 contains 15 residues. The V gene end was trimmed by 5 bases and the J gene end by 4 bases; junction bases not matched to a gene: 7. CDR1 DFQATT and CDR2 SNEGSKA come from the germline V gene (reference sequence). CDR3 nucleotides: TGCAGTGCTCCCGGACTAGCGGGCGAGTACAATGAGCAGTTCTTC. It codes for CSAPGLAGEYNEQFF.

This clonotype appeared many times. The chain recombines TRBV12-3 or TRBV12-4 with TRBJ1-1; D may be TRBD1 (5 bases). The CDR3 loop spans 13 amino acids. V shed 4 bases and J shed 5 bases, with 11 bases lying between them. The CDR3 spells CASSSRQITEAFF. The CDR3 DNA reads TGTGCCAGCAGTTCTCGACAGATAACTGAAGCTTTCTTT.

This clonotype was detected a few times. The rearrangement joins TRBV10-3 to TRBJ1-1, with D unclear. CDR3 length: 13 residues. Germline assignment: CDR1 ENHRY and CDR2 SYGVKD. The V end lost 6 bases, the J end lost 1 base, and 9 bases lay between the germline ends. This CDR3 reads CAIRTDTNTEAFF. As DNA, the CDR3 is TGTGCCATCAGAACTGACACGAACACTGAAGCTTTCTTT.

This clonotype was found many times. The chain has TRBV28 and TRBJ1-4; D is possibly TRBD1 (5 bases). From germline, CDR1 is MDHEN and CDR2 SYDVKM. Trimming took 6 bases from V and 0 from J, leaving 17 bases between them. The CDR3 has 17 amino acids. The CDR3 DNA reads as TGTGCCAGCAGGGACGCCGGGACGGGGACAACTAATGAAAAACTGTTTTTT. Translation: CASRDAGTGTTNEKLFF.

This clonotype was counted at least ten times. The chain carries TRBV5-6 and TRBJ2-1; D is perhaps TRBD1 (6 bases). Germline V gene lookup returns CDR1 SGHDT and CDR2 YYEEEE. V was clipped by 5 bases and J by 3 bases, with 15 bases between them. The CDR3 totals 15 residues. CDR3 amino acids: CASRPRQVNYNEQFF. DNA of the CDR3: TGTGCCAGCAGACCTAGACAGGTGAACTACAATGAGCAGTTCTTC.

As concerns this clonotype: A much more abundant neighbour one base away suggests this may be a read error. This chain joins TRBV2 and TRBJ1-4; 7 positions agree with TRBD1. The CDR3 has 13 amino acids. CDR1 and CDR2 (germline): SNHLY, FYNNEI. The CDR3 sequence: CASDGTVNGKLFF. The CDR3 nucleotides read TGTGCCAGCGACGGGACAGTTAATGGAAAACTGTTTTTT.

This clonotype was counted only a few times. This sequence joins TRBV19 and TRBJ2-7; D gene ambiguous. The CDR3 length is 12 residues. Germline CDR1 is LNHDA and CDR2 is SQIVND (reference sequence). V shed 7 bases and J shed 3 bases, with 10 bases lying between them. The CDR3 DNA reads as TGTGCCAGTAAGGGAAAGGGCTACGAGCAGTACTTC. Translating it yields CASKGKGYEQYF.

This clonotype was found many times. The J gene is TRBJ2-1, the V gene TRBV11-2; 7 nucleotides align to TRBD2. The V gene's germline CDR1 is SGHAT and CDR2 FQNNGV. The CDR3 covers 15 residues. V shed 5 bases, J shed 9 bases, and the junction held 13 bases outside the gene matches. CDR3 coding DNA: TGTGCCAGCAGCACCGGGACTACGCGAGGGGTTGAGCAGTTCTTC. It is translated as CASSTGTTRGVEQFF. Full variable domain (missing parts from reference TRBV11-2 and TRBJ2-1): EAGVAQSPRYKIIEKRQSVAFWCNPISGHATLYWYQQILGQGPKLLIQFQNNGVVDDSQLPKDRFSAERLKGVDSTLKIQPAKLEDSAVYLCASSTGTTRGVEQFFGPGTRLTVL.

CDR3 sequence (DNA): TGTGCCAGCACGGCGGAGTTAGCCAAAAACATTCAGTACTTC. It is translated as CASTAELAKNIQYF. The chain links TRBV6-4 to TRBJ2-4; D remains unclear. Germline lookup yields CDR1 MRHNA and CDR2 SNTAGT. The CDR3 loop spans 14 amino acids. With 7 bases removed from V and 0 bases from J, the gap between germline ends came to 10 bases.